This passage covers 23 T cell receptor beta chains from one sample sequenced in a study of T cells in localized non-small cell lung cancer. Assay: immunoSEQ multiplex PCR; the TCRdb copy retains only in-frame clones and omits some. The sample shows some 3,100 clones, approximately 30% of them seen only once. The source material was lung tumor tissue, sampled before any cancer treatment. The receptors stem from a man aged 35 to 69 with stage III lung adenocarcinoma.

This clone showed up just a few times. The chain is built from TRBV6-8 and TRBJ1-5; 8 bases are shared with TRBD1. Unmatched junction bases numbered 6, after V lost 2 bases and J lost 9 bases. This CDR3 comprises 14 residues. CDR1 and CDR2 (germline): MNHGY, SAAAGT. The CDR3, as DNA: TGTGCCAGCAGTTACCAGGGGGCCCCCTGGCCCCAGCATTTT. Encoded protein: CASSYQGAPWPQHF.

By frequency in the sample, this clone is medium-sized (0.01 to 0.1%). The chain has TRBV11-3 and TRBJ1-2; D perhaps matches TRBD1 (6 bases). The CDR3 runs 14 residues. Deletions cut 4 bases from V and 8 bases from J, with 17 bases between. CDR1 and CDR2 (germline): SGHNT, YENEEA. CDR3 residues: CASSSRGFGDGYTF. For the CDR3, the DNA is TGTGCCAGCAGCTCTAGGGGGTTTGGGGACGGCTACACCTTC.

The chain links TRBV19 to TRBJ2-7; D unresolved. The germline V and J ends were trimmed by 4 bases and 1 base, with 17 bases remaining between them. The length of the CDR3 is 16 residues. CDR1 is LNHDA, CDR2 SQIVND, per germline (reference sequence). CDR3 amino acids: CASSTASPAVSYEQYF. The CDR3 DNA sequence: TGTGCCAGTAGTACCGCAAGCCCCGCGGTTTCCTACGAGCAGTACTTC.

In DNA, the CDR3 is TGTGCCAGTAGTGCCAGCGGGAGGCTGGAGACCCAGTACTTC. Translation gives CASSASGRLETQYF. The chain is built from TRBV19 and TRBJ2-5; the match to TRBD2 covers 9 bases. The CDR3 spans 14 residues. V gave up 5 bases and J gave up 5 bases; unmatched junction bases: 6. CDR1 is LNHDA and CDR2 is SQIVND in the germline V gene (reference sequence).

V gene TRBV18 combines with J gene TRBJ2-3, with 8 bases that match TRBD1. After removal of 5 bases from V and 0 bases from J, the junction contained 4 bases not matched to a gene. The CDR3 runs 15 residues. CDR1 is KGHSH and CDR2 is LQKENI in the germline V gene. The CDR3 protein is CASSITGGSTDTQYF. CDR3 bases: TGTGCCAGCTCAATTACAGGGGGAAGCACAGATACGCAGTATTTT.

V and J are TRBV30 and TRBJ2-2; TRBD2 aligns across 14 bases. V lost 2 bases, J lost 4 bases, and 3 bases stayed unmatched. From germline, CDR1 is GTSNPN and CDR2 SVGIG (reference sequence). The CDR3 is made up of 16 amino acids. The CDR3 nucleotides are TGTGCCTGGAGTTCCGGACTAGCGGGGGGCACCGGGGAGCTGTTTTTT. Protein sequence: CAWSSGLAGGTGELFF.

V gene TRBV28 combines with J gene TRBJ2-7; 7 positions agree with TRBD1. The CDR3 extends over 14 amino acids. V was pared by 5 bases and J by 4 bases, with 8 bases of the junction left unmatched. CDR1 and CDR2 (germline): MDHEN, SYDVKM. CDR3 DNA sequence: TGTGCCAGCAGTCTGGGACAGCCTGTTTACGAGCAGTACTTC. Amino acid sequence: CASSLGQPVYEQYF.

The rearrangement links TRBV9 to TRBJ2-2; D tentatively fits TRBD1 or TRBD2 (6 bases each). This CDR3 has 16 amino acids. V lost 5 bases and J lost 2, with 16 bases in between. Germline V gives CDR1 SGDLS, CDR2 YYNGEE. CDR3 loop: CASSEIGGLNTGELFF. Written as DNA, the CDR3 is TGTGCCAGCAGTGAAATAGGGGGGCTTAACACCGGGGAGCTGTTTTTT.

This clone was seen a handful of times. The J gene is TRBJ2-3, the V gene TRBV6-8; D may be TRBD1 (6 bases). The length of the CDR3 is 15 residues. The germline V gene encodes CDR1 MNHGY and CDR2 SAAAGT. Trimming cost V 6 bases and J 4 bases, with 17 bases left between them. The CDR3 bases are TGTGCCAGCAGGAGGGACAAAAGTGGGCCAGATACGCAGTATTTT. This gives the protein CASRRDKSGPDTQYF.

The rearrangement links TRBV11-3 to TRBJ2-5; TRBD1 matches at 7 bases. CDR3 length equals 15 residues. CDR1 and CDR2 (germline): SGHNT, YENEEA. After removal of 4 bases from V and 0 bases from J, the junction contained 5 bases not matched to a gene. The CDR3 loop reads CASSSGQRYQETQYF. CDR3 DNA: TGTGCCAGCAGCTCGGGACAGCGGTACCAAGAGACCCAGTACTTC.

This chain joins TRBV11-3 and TRBJ1-2; TRBD1 is a possible D gene (5 bases). Per germline, CDR1 SGHNT and CDR2 YENEEA. The length of the CDR3 is 14 residues. Trimming removed 5 bases at V and 2 bases at J, with 12 bases between. This CDR3 is CASSPINRNYGYTF. CDR3 DNA sequence: TGTGCCAGCAGCCCCATAAACAGGAACTATGGCTACACCTTC.

This clone was observed a handful of times. The chain uses TRBV5-1 and TRBJ2-3; tentative D call: TRBD2 (5 bases). The V gene lost 4 bases and the J gene lost 0 bases, with 15 bases spanning the gap. CDR3 size: 16 residues. Germline values: CDR1 SGHRS, CDR2 YFSETQ. The CDR3 spells CASSLDHSESTDTQYF. CDR3 coding DNA: TGCGCCAGCAGCCTCGATCATAGCGAGAGCACAGATACGCAGTATTTT.

This clone is categorized as medium-sized. The V call is TRBV6-8, the J call TRBJ2-7, with 7 bases lining up with TRBD1. The CDR3 length is 14 residues. V dropped 10 bases and J dropped 0; count of bases not matched to a gene: 9. Germline V CDR1 and CDR2: MNHGY, SAAAGT. The CDR3 spells CAIRGEGASYEQYF. The CDR3 nucleotides read TGTGCCATCAGGGGAGAGGGGGCCTCCTACGAGCAGTACTTC.

The chain has TRBV19 and TRBJ1-5, with D unclear. The CDR3 sequence is 12 residues long. Trimming pared 2 bases from V and 6 bases from J, leaving 5 bases between. Germline CDR1 is LNHDA and CDR2 is SQIVND (reference sequence). The CDR3 DNA reads as TGTGCCAGTAGTATAAGTCGTCAGCCCCAGCATTTT. It encodes CASSISRQPQHF.

This clone was counted between two and nine times. The CDR3 loop is CASSVGAENYGYTF. CDR3 coding DNA: TGTGCCAGCAGCGTAGGAGCGGAGAACTATGGCTACACCTTC. The rearrangement joins TRBV9 to TRBJ1-2; D ambiguous. V lost 0 bases, J lost 2 bases, and 8 bases lay in between. This CDR3 contains 14 residues. The germline V gene encodes CDR1 SGDLS and CDR2 YYNGEE.

This clone has only a few counts. The junction departs from the called germline gene at one end, perhaps through a read error. The chain joins TRBV6-8 to TRBJ1-4; TRBD1 is a possible D gene (6 bases). This CDR3 region has 17 residues. The germline V gene encodes CDR1 MNHGY and CDR2 SAAAGT. In DNA form, the CDR3 reads TGTGCCAGCAGTACTGGGAGACAGGTTTGGGCACCTGAAAACCTGTTTTTT. Its translation is CASSTGRQVWAPENLFF.

This sequence joins TRBV18 and TRBJ1-1, with unresolved D. Germline V gene lookup returns CDR1 KGHSH and CDR2 LQKENI. The CDR3 is 12 amino acids. V dropped 6 bases and J dropped 3 bases, with 8 bases sitting between them. The CDR3 nucleotides read TGTGCCAGCTCTCTTCAGGACACTGAAGCTTTCTTT. Translating gives CASSLQDTEAFF. The full variable domain, rest sourced from reference TRBV18 and TRBJ1-1, is NAGVMQNPRHLVRRRGQEARLRCSPMKGHSHVYWYRQLPEEGLKFMVYLQKENIIDESGMPKERFSAEFPKEGPSILRIQQVVRGDSAAYFCASSLQDTEAFFGQGTRLTVV.

The chain joins TRBV6-8 to TRBJ1-1; 8 positions agree with TRBD1. The V segment lost 6 bases and the J segment 4 bases; nucleotides outside the gene matches: 4. There are 13 residues in the CDR3. Germline V CDR1 and CDR2: MNHGY, SAAAGT. The CDR3 loop is CASSSTGGTEAFF. CDR3 bases: TGTGCCAGCAGCTCTACAGGGGGCACTGAAGCTTTCTTT.

This clone was counted between two and nine times. The J gene is TRBJ2-7, the V gene TRBV5-1, with 7 bases matching TRBD2. This CDR3 contains 15 residues. CDR1 is SGHRS, CDR2 YFSETQ, per germline. The J segment lost 1 base and the V segment lost 1 base, leaving 5 bases of the junction unmatched. The CDR3 spells CASSLTGTTSYEQYF. The CDR3 bases are TGCGCCAGCAGCTTGACCGGGACTACGTCCTACGAGCAGTACTTC.

This rearrangement joins TRBV6-8 to TRBJ1-1, with 8 bases aligning to TRBD1. CDR3 length: 15 residues. The germline V gene has CDR1 MNHGY and CDR2 SAAAGT. Losses at the gene ends were 5 bases for V and 5 bases for J; bases not matched to a gene: 10. In DNA form, the CDR3 reads TGTGCCAGCAGTGAGGTCAGGGGGCAAAAAACTGAAGCTTTCTTT. This gives the protein CASSEVRGQKTEAFF.

V and J are TRBV28 and TRBJ2-7; 10 positions agree with TRBD2. Germline CDR1 is MDHEN and CDR2 is SYDVKM. This CDR3 is built from 15 residues. The ends lost 6 bases at V and 4 bases at J; junction bases unmatched: 9. As DNA, the CDR3 is TGTGCCAGCAGCCCCTCCGGGACTAGCGTGTACGAGCAGTACGTC. As protein: CASSPSGTSVYEQYV.

This clone was counted once. V usage is TRBV6-8 and J usage is TRBJ2-3; D is perhaps TRBD2 (5 bases). The CDR3 consists of 15 residues. CDR1 and CDR2 from the germline V gene are MNHGY and SAAAGT. Trimming left V 5 bases short and J 6 bases short, with 18 bases between. The CDR3: CASSDYLDLLDTQYF. The DNA of the CDR3 is TGTGCCAGCAGTGACTACCTTGACCTTTTGGATACGCAGTATTTT.

The chain links TRBV7-6 to TRBJ2-3; no firm D call. The V gene lost 0 bases and the J gene lost 4 bases, with 8 bases spanning the gap. Germline V CDR1 and CDR2: SGHVS, FNYEAQ. CDR3 length equals 14 residues. CDR3 sequence reads: CASSLARPSDTQYF. CDR3 bases: TGTGCCAGCAGCTTAGCCCGTCCCTCAGATACGCAGTATTTT.